A single sample gave rise to the 5 T cell receptor beta chains below, sequenced in a study of blood T cell repertoires in COVID-19. Measured with immunoSEQ multiplex PCR; TCRdb has only the in-frame clones, and not every one. Found here are approximately 140,000 clones, around 89% of them singletons; the top ten hold roughly 18%. Sequencing input: peripheral blood. These receptors all stem from a man in his fifties with active or convalescent COVID-19.

V and J are TRBV6-2 or TRBV6-3 and TRBJ2-7, with 11 bases matching TRBD1. Germline values: CDR1 MNHEY, CDR2 SVGEGT. This CDR3 comprises 18 residues. The junction had 9 bases not matched to a gene; V was cut back by 2 bases and J by 0 bases. CDR3 region: CASSYQLGTGGDSYEQYF. The CDR3 region has the DNA TGTGCCAGCAGTTACCAACTCGGGACAGGGGGGGACTCCTACGAGCAGTACTTC.

The chain links TRBV28 to TRBJ2-1, with D tentatively TRBD2 (5 bases). Trimming left V 5 bases short and J 10 bases short, with 21 bases between. The V gene's germline CDR1 is MDHEN and CDR2 SYDVKM. The CDR3 has 15 amino acids. The CDR3 is CASSPTPTSTKEQFF. The CDR3 DNA sequence: TGTGCCAGCAGTCCAACTCCCACTAGTACGAAAGAGCAGTTCTTC. Looking up the rest from reference TRBV28 and TRBJ2-1 gives the full variable domain: DVKVTQSSRYLVKRTGEKVFLECVQDMDHENMFWYRQDPGLGLRLIYFSYDVKMKEKGDIPEGYSVSREKKERFSLILESASTNQTSMYLCASSPTPTSTKEQFFGPGTRLTVL.

J is TRBJ1-2 and V is TRBV2; no reliable D call. There are 15 residues in the CDR3. Germline loops: CDR1 SNHLY, CDR2 FYNNEI. The V end lost 2 bases, the J end lost 2 bases, and 12 bases lay between the germline ends. The CDR3 is CASSELGRSNYGYTF. As DNA, the CDR3 is TGTGCCAGCAGTGAACTCGGCAGGTCGAACTATGGCTACACCTTC.

The rearrangement joins TRBV3-1 (or the pseudogene TRBV3-2) to TRBJ2-2, with D possibly being TRBD1 (6 bases). V was cut by 2 bases and J by 1 base, with 14 bases left in between. Germline CDR1 reads LGHDT; CDR2 reads YNNKEL (reference sequence). CDR3 size: 17 residues. The CDR3 here is CASSQPTGPWNTGELFF. The CDR3 bases are TGTGCCAGCAGCCAACCCACAGGGCCTTGGAACACCGGGGAGCTGTTTTTT.

The chain has TRBV24-1 and TRBJ1-6, with TRBD1 matching over 11 bases. The V gene end was trimmed by 3 bases and the J gene end by 9 bases; junction bases not matched to a gene: 9. The CDR3 is 17 residues long. Per germline, CDR1 KGHDR and CDR2 SFDVKD. CDR3: CATSDEGQGVGSSPLHF. The CDR3, as DNA: TGTGCCACCAGTGATGAGGGACAGGGGGTTGGGAGTTCACCCCTCCACTTT.